This T cell receptor (beta chain) derives from a study of cytomegalovirus exposure and HLA in healthy donors. The PCR contained 60 Vbeta and 13 Jbeta primers. Profiled with immunoSEQ multiplex PCR; TCRdb holds only in-frame clones, not every one. The sample lists 150,000 to 200,000 clones, about four fifths seen once, with 2.5% to 3% in the top ten. Losses at the gene ends were 5 bases for V and 3 bases for J; bases not matched to a gene: 12. Germline assignment: CDR1 MNHEY and CDR2 SMNVEV (reference sequence). This CDR3 contains 16 residues. This chain uses TRBV27 with TRBJ2-7, with 8 bases identical to TRBD2. Sequencing was carried out using PBMCs. This receptor was identified in a female donor in good health and CMV-seronegative. CDR3 DNA sequence: TGTGCCAGCAGTCTAAAGACCCCGGGACTAGGCTACGAGCAGTACTTC. This encodes CASSLKTPGLGYEQYF.